This is a list of T cell receptor beta chains from one sample in a study of neoadjuvant anti-PD-1 for oral cavity cancer. Profiling relied on immunoSEQ multiplex PCR, and the TCRdb table lists in-frame clones only, not all of them. The table has roughly 18,000 clones, roughly three quarters seen once; the top ten hold 2.5% to 3%. This sample comprised PBMCs, obtained before nivolumab (anti-PD-1) treatment. The receptors were sampled from a person aged 35 to 85 with oral cavity squamous cell carcinoma. Both conserved end residues are part of each CDR3. Each record gives: clone size, V gene, D gene, J gene, CDR3 DNA, CDR3 protein. The D gene is left open where the match is weak. Some rows have no size entry. The others give once, few or many, or a class for an expanded clone.

clone_size: few; v_call: TRBV7-9; d_call: .; j_call: TRBJ1-5; cdr3_nt: TGTGCCAGCAGCTCCCAGGGAGGTCAGCCCCAGCATTTT; cdr3_aa: CASSSQGGQPQHF
clone_size: .; v_call: TRBV9; d_call: TRBD2; j_call: TRBJ2-3; cdr3_nt: TGTGCCAGCAGCGCACGAGCGGGAGGCACAGATACGCAGTATTTT; cdr3_aa: CASSARAGGTDTQYF
clone_size: few; v_call: TRBV30; d_call: .; j_call: TRBJ1-2; cdr3_nt: TGTGCCTGGAGTGTAACCGGGGCTGGAGGGTATGGCTACACCTTC; cdr3_aa: CAWSVTGAGGYGYTF
clone_size: .; v_call: TRBV5-1; d_call: .; j_call: TRBJ1-3; cdr3_nt: TGCGCCAGCAGCTGGGATTCCCGCTCTGGAAACACCATATATTTT; cdr3_aa: CASSWDSRSGNTIYF
clone_size: medium-sized; v_call: TRBV19; d_call: TRBD1; j_call: TRBJ2-6; cdr3_nt: TGTGCCAGTACCGCGGACAGGGCTGGGGCCAACGTCCTGACTTTC; cdr3_aa: CASTADRAGANVLTF
clone_size: .; v_call: TRBV6-5; d_call: TRBD2; j_call: TRBJ2-1; cdr3_nt: TGTGCCAGCCGAGGGACTAGCGGGAGGAACAATGAGCAGTTCTTC; cdr3_aa: CASRGTSGRNNEQFF
clone_size: once; v_call: TRBV19; d_call: .; j_call: TRBJ2-5; cdr3_nt: TGTGCCAGTAGTATAGCCGGGGGAGAGACCCAGTACTTC; cdr3_aa: CASSIAGGETQYF
clone_size: .; v_call: TRBV10-2; d_call: .; j_call: TRBJ2-5; cdr3_nt: TGCGCCAGCAGTGAACTCGAGACCCAGTACTTC; cdr3_aa: CASSELETQYF
clone_size: .; v_call: TRBV6-5; d_call: .; j_call: TRBJ2-7; cdr3_nt: TGTGCCAGCAGTCTGAACAAGATCGACTCCTACGAGCAGTACTTC; cdr3_aa: CASSLNKIDSYEQYF
clone_size: .; v_call: TRBV5-5; d_call: .; j_call: TRBJ2-3; cdr3_nt: TGTGCCAGCAGCTTGGCCCAGGAGGCAGATACGCAGTATTTT; cdr3_aa: CASSLAQEADTQYF
clone_size: .; v_call: TRBV2; d_call: TRBD1; j_call: TRBJ1-5; cdr3_nt: TGTGCCAGCAGTGAAGGGACAGGGGGTTATCAGCCCCAGCATTTT; cdr3_aa: CASSEGTGGYQPQHF
clone_size: .; v_call: TRBV7-6; d_call: TRBD1; j_call: TRBJ2-7; cdr3_nt: TGTGCCAGCAGCCCCGGACAGGCGGTGGGGGAGCAGTACTTC; cdr3_aa: CASSPGQAVGEQYF
clone_size: .; v_call: TRBV30; d_call: TRBD2; j_call: TRBJ2-1; cdr3_nt: TGTGCCTGGAGTGTACAGCTAGCGGACCTAGAGCAGTTCTTC; cdr3_aa: CAWSVQLADLEQFF
clone_size: few; v_call: TRBV15; d_call: TRBD1; j_call: TRBJ1-4; cdr3_nt: TGTGCCACCAGCAGGAAACCAGGGGGCACTAATGAAAAACTGTTTTTT; cdr3_aa: CATSRKPGGTNEKLFF
clone_size: once; v_call: TRBV19; d_call: .; j_call: TRBJ1-1; cdr3_nt: TGTGCCAGTAGTACGGGGAACGTAGCTGAAGCTTTCTTT; cdr3_aa: CASSTGNVAEAFF
clone_size: .; v_call: TRBV6-5; d_call: .; j_call: TRBJ2-2; cdr3_nt: TGTGCCAGCAGTTACTTAGGGACCGGGGAGCTGTTTTTT; cdr3_aa: CASSYLGTGELFF
clone_size: .; v_call: TRBV5-1; d_call: TRBD1; j_call: TRBJ1-4; cdr3_nt: TGCGCCAGCAGCGCCCAGGGACAGGCAACTAATGAAAAACTGTTTTTT; cdr3_aa: CASSAQGQATNEKLFF
clone_size: .; v_call: TRBV7-6; d_call: .; j_call: TRBJ2-7; cdr3_nt: TGTGCCAGCAGCTTCACGCCGAGGGACGAGCAGTACTTC; cdr3_aa: CASSFTPRDEQYF
clone_size: once; v_call: TRBV10-3; d_call: .; j_call: TRBJ2-3; cdr3_nt: TGTGCCATCAGGAGGGAGGGCACAGATACGCAGTATTTT; cdr3_aa: CAIRREGTDTQYF
clone_size: .; v_call: TRBV6-5; d_call: TRBD1; j_call: TRBJ1-2; cdr3_nt: TGTGCCAGCAGTTACGGGACAGACTATGGCTACACCTTC; cdr3_aa: CASSYGTDYGYTF
clone_size: .; v_call: TRBV5-5; d_call: .; j_call: TRBJ2-1; cdr3_nt: TGTGCCAGCAGCCCAACCGTTATGATTCGTGAGCAGTTCTTC; cdr3_aa: CASSPTVMIREQFF
clone_size: .; v_call: TRBV29-1; d_call: .; j_call: TRBJ2-7; cdr3_nt: TGCAGCGGCATACAAGGGTACGAGCAGTACTTC; cdr3_aa: CSGIQGYEQYF
clone_size: .; v_call: TRBV6-5; d_call: TRBD2; j_call: TRBJ2-2; cdr3_nt: TGTGCCAGCAGTACTGGGGGGGTGGCGGCCGGGGAGCTGTTTTTT; cdr3_aa: CASSTGGVAAGELFF
clone_size: .; v_call: TRBV30; d_call: .; j_call: TRBJ2-4; cdr3_nt: TGTGCCACGGTTACCGACGGGCGTGACATTCAGTACTTC; cdr3_aa: CATVTDGRDIQYF
clone_size: once; v_call: TRBV2; d_call: .; j_call: TRBJ2-3; cdr3_nt: TGTGCCAGCAGCTTTCGACAGAGCACAGATACGCAGTATTTT; cdr3_aa: CASSFRQSTDTQYF
clone_size: .; v_call: TRBV27; d_call: .; j_call: TRBJ1-1; cdr3_nt: TGTGCCAGCAGTTTAGTTCCGGGACTTAACACTGAAGCTTTCTTT; cdr3_aa: CASSLVPGLNTEAFF
clone_size: once; v_call: TRBV7-6; d_call: .; j_call: TRBJ1-1; cdr3_nt: TGTGCCAGCAGCTATTCTCCAGGGCGAAATGAAGCTTTCTTT; cdr3_aa: CASSYSPGRNEAFF
clone_size: few; v_call: TRBV5-6; d_call: TRBD1; j_call: TRBJ2-2; cdr3_nt: TGTGCCAGCAGCCCACGGGGCCGACAGGGGGTGAGCGGGGAGCTGTTTTTT; cdr3_aa: CASSPRGRQGVSGELFF
clone_size: .; v_call: TRBV10-1; d_call: .; j_call: TRBJ1-1; cdr3_nt: TGCGCCAGCAGTGAGGATGGACGGGCGAACACTGAAGCTTTCTTT; cdr3_aa: CASSEDGRANTEAFF
clone_size: once; v_call: TRBV5-4; d_call: .; j_call: TRBJ2-3; cdr3_nt: TGTGCCAGCCGGTCTTTTACGGCAGATACGCAGTATTTT; cdr3_aa: CASRSFTADTQYF
clone_size: .; v_call: TRBV7-6; d_call: TRBD1; j_call: TRBJ2-7; cdr3_nt: TGTGCCAGCAGCTCGCTAGATACCGGGACAGGGTTTTACGAGCAGTACTTC; cdr3_aa: CASSSLDTGTGFYEQYF
clone_size: .; v_call: TRBV4-2; d_call: .; j_call: TRBJ1-4; cdr3_nt: TGTGCCAGCAGCCAAGAAGGAGGGGTTCTGTTTTTT; cdr3_aa: CASSQEGGVLFF
clone_size: .; v_call: TRBV29-1; d_call: .; j_call: TRBJ1-3; cdr3_nt: TGCAGCGCCGAGGGGTCCGGAAACACCATATATTTT; cdr3_aa: CSAEGSGNTIYF
clone_size: .; v_call: TRBV30; d_call: TRBD2; j_call: TRBJ2-3; cdr3_nt: TGTGCCTGGAGTGCCCTAGCGGGAGGACCAGATACGCAGTATTTT; cdr3_aa: CAWSALAGGPDTQYF
clone_size: .; v_call: TRBV6-6; d_call: .; j_call: TRBJ2-2; cdr3_nt: TGTGCCAGCACCCGCGACACCGGGGAGCTGTTTTTT; cdr3_aa: CASTRDTGELFF
clone_size: .; v_call: TRBV29-1; d_call: .; j_call: TRBJ1-2; cdr3_nt: TGCAGCGTTGACCAAGGGGCCCCCGAGGGCTACACCTTC; cdr3_aa: CSVDQGAPEGYTF
clone_size: .; v_call: TRBV4-1; d_call: TRBD2; j_call: TRBJ2-3; cdr3_nt: TGCGCCAGCAGCCAAAAGATGGAGCGGGGGTACACAGATACGCAGTATTTT; cdr3_aa: CASSQKMERGYTDTQYF
clone_size: .; v_call: TRBV10-3; d_call: TRBD1; j_call: TRBJ2-1; cdr3_nt: TGTGCCATCAGTGCTGACAGGGCACAGCAGTTCTTC; cdr3_aa: CAISADRAQQFF
clone_size: .; v_call: TRBV10-3; d_call: .; j_call: TRBJ1-3; cdr3_nt: TGTGCCATCCTAGGGGGTAGGGGCAACACCATATATTTT; cdr3_aa: CAILGGRGNTIYF
clone_size: .; v_call: TRBV5-4; d_call: .; j_call: TRBJ2-2; cdr3_nt: TGTGCCAGCAGCTTGGGGGGGCGGACCGGGGAGCTGTTTTTT; cdr3_aa: CASSLGGRTGELFF
clone_size: .; v_call: TRBV6-6; d_call: .; j_call: TRBJ1-3; cdr3_nt: TGTGCCAGCTCCCCCTCTGGAAACACCATATATTTT; cdr3_aa: CASSPSGNTIYF
clone_size: .; v_call: TRBV10-3; d_call: TRBD2; j_call: TRBJ2-1; cdr3_nt: TGTGCCACCCAGGGGACTAGCGGGAGGGTTGAGCAGTTCTTC; cdr3_aa: CATQGTSGRVEQFF
clone_size: .; v_call: TRBV25-1; d_call: .; j_call: TRBJ2-6; cdr3_nt: TGTGCCAGCAGTGACCGACTTACAGGGTACGGGGCCAACGTCCTGACTTTC; cdr3_aa: CASSDRLTGYGANVLTF
clone_size: few; v_call: TRBV7-2; d_call: TRBD2; j_call: TRBJ2-1; cdr3_nt: TGTGCCAGCAGCCCTCTCAGCGGGAGTGGCAATGAGCAGTTCTTC; cdr3_aa: CASSPLSGSGNEQFF
clone_size: few; v_call: TRBV7-9; d_call: TRBD2; j_call: TRBJ2-1; cdr3_nt: TGTGCCAGCAGCTTCGCGGGAGTCTCCTACAATGAGCAGTTCTTC; cdr3_aa: CASSFAGVSYNEQFF